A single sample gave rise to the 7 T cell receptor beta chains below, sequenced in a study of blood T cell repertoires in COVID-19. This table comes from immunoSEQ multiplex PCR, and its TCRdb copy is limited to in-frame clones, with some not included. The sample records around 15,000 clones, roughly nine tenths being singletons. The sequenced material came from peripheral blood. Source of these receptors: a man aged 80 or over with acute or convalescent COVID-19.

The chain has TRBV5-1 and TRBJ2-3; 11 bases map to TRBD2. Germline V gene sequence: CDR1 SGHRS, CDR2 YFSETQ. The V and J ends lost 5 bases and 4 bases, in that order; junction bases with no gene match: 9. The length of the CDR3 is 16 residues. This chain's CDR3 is CASSRPSGGNSDTQYF. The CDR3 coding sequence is TGCGCCAGCAGTCGGCCTAGCGGGGGGAACTCAGATACGCAGTATTTT.

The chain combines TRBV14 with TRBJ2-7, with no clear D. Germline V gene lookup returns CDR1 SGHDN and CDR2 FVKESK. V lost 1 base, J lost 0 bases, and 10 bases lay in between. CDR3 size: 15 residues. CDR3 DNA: TGTGCCAGCAGCCAAGGAGGTTTTAGCTCCTACGAGCAGTACTTC. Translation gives CASSQGGFSSYEQYF.

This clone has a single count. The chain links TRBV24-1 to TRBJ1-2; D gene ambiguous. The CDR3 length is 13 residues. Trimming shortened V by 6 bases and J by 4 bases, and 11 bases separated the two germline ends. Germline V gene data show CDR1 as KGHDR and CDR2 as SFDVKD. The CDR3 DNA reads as TGTGCCACCAGTAAAACAGTTTCCTATGGCTACACCTTC. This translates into CATSKTVSYGYTF.

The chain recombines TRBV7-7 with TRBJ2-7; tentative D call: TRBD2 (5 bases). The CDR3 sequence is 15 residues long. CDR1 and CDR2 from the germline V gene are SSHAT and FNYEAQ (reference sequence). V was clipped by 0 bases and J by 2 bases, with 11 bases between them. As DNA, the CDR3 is TGTGCCAGCAGCTTAGCGCGACGGGGAGCCTACGAGCAGTACTTC. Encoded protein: CASSLARRGAYEQYF.

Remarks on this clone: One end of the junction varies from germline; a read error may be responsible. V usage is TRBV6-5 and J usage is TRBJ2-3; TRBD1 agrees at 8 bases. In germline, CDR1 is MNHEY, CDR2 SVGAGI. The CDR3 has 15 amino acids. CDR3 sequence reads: CANSRTGQGTDTQYF. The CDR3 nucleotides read TGTGCCAACAGTCGGACAGGGCAGGGCACAGATACGCAGTATTTT.

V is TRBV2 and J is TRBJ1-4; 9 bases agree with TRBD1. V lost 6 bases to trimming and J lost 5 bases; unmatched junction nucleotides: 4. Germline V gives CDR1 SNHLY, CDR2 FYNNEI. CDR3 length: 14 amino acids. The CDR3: CASSPGTGNEKLFF. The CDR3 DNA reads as TGTGCCAGCAGCCCCGGGACAGGGAATGAAAAACTGTTTTTT.

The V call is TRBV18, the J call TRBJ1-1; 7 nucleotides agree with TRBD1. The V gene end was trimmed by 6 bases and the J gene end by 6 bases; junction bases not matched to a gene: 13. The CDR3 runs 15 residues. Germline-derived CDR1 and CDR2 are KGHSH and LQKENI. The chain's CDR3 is CASSGTGERVAEAFF. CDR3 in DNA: TGTGCCAGCTCGGGTACAGGGGAGAGGGTGGCTGAAGCTTTCTTT. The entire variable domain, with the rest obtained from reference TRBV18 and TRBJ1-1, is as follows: NAGVMQNPRHLVRRRGQEARLRCSPMKGHSHVYWYRQLPEEGLKFMVYLQKENIIDESGMPKERFSAEFPKEGPSILRIQQVVRGDSAAYFCASSGTGERVAEAFFGQGTRLTVV.